The 13 T cell receptor beta chains listed next were all sequenced from one sample in a study of memory CD4+ T cells and cytomegalovirus serostatus (dated by TCRdb to between 2018 and 2021). Single viable CD3+CD4+CD8-CD45RO+ cells were sorted as memory CD4+ T cells on a FACSAria II. Library method: the immunoSEQ multiplex PCR assay. The table comes from immuneACCESS by way of TCRdb, which keeps in-frame sequences with V and J called. Part of the clones is missing from these tables; in studies checked, under half for an unresolved V gene and the rest for unknown reasons. Present in this sample are 40,000 to 55,000 clones, just under 80% of which were seen just once. In total, the top ten clones hold approximately 0.7% of the sample. Sequencing input: memory CD4+ T cells from blood. The receptors come from an adult in good health and CMV-seronegative.

This sequence joins TRBV29-1 and TRBJ1-2, with no clear D. This CDR3 has 12 amino acids. V was shortened by 5 bases and J by 4 bases, with 11 bases between the two germline ends. CDR1 is SQVTM and CDR2 is ANQGSEA in the germline V gene. In nucleotides, the CDR3 is TGCAGCGTTTCTGTACACATCTATGGCTACACCTTC. This gives the protein CSVSVHIYGYTF.

The chain couples TRBV18 to TRBJ2-7; 9 nucleotides match TRBD1. V gave up 4 bases and J gave up 1 base; unmatched junction bases: 5. Germline values: CDR1 KGHSH, CDR2 LQKENI. CDR3 length: 15 residues. The CDR3 loop reads CASSLRTGVSYEQYF. Here the CDR3 DNA reads TGTGCCAGCTCACTCCGGACAGGGGTGTCCTACGAGCAGTACTTC.

The J gene is TRBJ2-7, the V gene TRBV28; 8 nucleotides align to TRBD1. The germline V gene has CDR1 MDHEN and CDR2 SYDVKM. The CDR3 length is 13 residues. The junction had 7 bases not matched to a gene; V was cut back by 7 bases and J by 5 bases. The CDR3 bases are TGTGCCAGCACCGGACAGGGTCGCGACGAGCAGTACTTC. Translated: CASTGQGRDEQYF.

This rearrangement joins TRBV14 to TRBJ2-7; no definite D call. Germline CDR1 is SGHDN and CDR2 is FVKESK. V was pared by 1 base and J by 6 bases, with 7 bases between. The CDR3 spans 12 residues. The CDR3 loop reads CASSQGLSEQYF. The CDR3, as DNA: TGTGCCAGCAGCCAAGGACTTTCCGAGCAGTACTTC. The full variable domain, in which reference TRBV14 and TRBJ2-7 provide the parts outside the CDR3, is EAGVTQFPSHSVIEKGQTVTLRCDPISGHDNLYWYRRVMGKEIKFLLHFVKESKQDESGMPNNRFLAERTGGTYSTLKVQPAELEDSGVYFCASSQGLSEQYFGPGTRLTVT.

The genes are TRBV28 and TRBJ1-5; 11 bases are shared with TRBD1. Per the germline V gene, CDR1 is MDHEN and CDR2 is SYDVKM. The V gene end was trimmed by 3 bases and the J gene end by 6 bases; junction bases not matched to a gene: 10. This CDR3 comprises 17 residues. The chain's CDR3 is CASSFLGQGAPSQPQHF. CDR3 nucleotide sequence: TGTGCCAGCAGTTTCCTCGGACAGGGGGCGCCGAGTCAGCCCCAGCATTTT.

The V gene is TRBV7-2, the J gene TRBJ1-1; D might be TRBD1 (6 bases). CDR1 SGHTA and CDR2 FQGNSA come from the germline V gene. The CDR3 is 15 residues long. V was pared by 4 bases and J by 3 bases, with 15 bases between. The CDR3 is CASSSDRSRDTEAFF. For the CDR3, the DNA is TGTGCCAGCAGCTCCGACAGGTCTCGGGACACTGAAGCTTTCTTT.

The chain carries TRBV14 and TRBJ2-1; D may be TRBD2 (5 bases). CDR3 size: 13 residues. The germline V and J ends were trimmed by 4 bases and 6 bases, with 10 bases remaining between them. Germline CDR1 reads SGHDN; CDR2 reads FVKESK. CDR3 amino acids: CASSPRTANEQFF. CDR3 in DNA: TGTGCCAGCAGCCCACGGACTGCCAATGAGCAGTTCTTC.

CDR3 sequence reads: CASSPGQGGYTEAFF. In DNA, the CDR3 is TGTGCCAGCTCTCCGGGACAGGGTGGATACACTGAAGCTTTCTTT. The V gene is TRBV18, the J gene TRBJ1-1; 9 bases align to TRBD1. The CDR3 contains 15 residues. Trimming at V came to 6 bases and at J to 3 bases, leaving 8 bases not matched to a gene. Germline CDR1 is KGHSH and CDR2 is LQKENI.

The chain couples TRBV6-1 to TRBJ2-5; D is perhaps TRBD2 (5 bases). V lost 2 bases, J lost 2 bases, and 15 bases lay in between. The germline V gene has CDR1 MNHNS and CDR2 SASEGT. The CDR3 extends over 16 amino acids. The CDR3 reads CASSERGSGRQETQYF. CDR3 DNA: TGTGCCAGCAGTGAAAGAGGGTCTGGCAGACAAGAGACCCAGTACTTC.

J is TRBJ1-2 and V is TRBV28; tentative D call: TRBD1 (6 bases). The CDR3 is 12 residues long. Germline V gene data show CDR1 as MDHEN and CDR2 as SYDVKM. V was clipped by 9 bases and J by 11 bases, with 19 bases between them. Here the CDR3 DNA reads TGTGCCAGTATGCTCATAGGGGGTGCGTACACCTTC. This translates into CASMLIGGAYTF.

The chain couples TRBV2 to TRBJ2-6; 8 nucleotides agree with TRBD2. The ends lost 7 bases at V and 2 bases at J; junction bases unmatched: 7. The CDR3 is 16 amino acids. CDR1 is SNHLY, CDR2 FYNNEI, per germline. The CDR3 DNA reads as TGTGCCAGCAAGGAGAGCGGGGGAGCTGGGGCCAACGTCCTGACTTTC. Residues: CASKESGGAGANVLTF.

The chain has TRBV6-5 and TRBJ2-3; perhaps TRBD2 as D (5 bases). The V and J ends lost 1 base and 2 bases respectively, with 13 bases between them. Germline V lookup: CDR1 MNHEY, CDR2 SVGAGI. The CDR3 runs 16 residues. In DNA, the CDR3 is TGTGCCAGCAGTTACTTGCGGGCTTCGAACACAGATACGCAGTATTTT. Residues: CASSYLRASNTDTQYF.

The gene calls are TRBV5-1 and TRBJ2-2; the match to TRBD1 covers 9 bases. Germline loops: CDR1 SGHRS, CDR2 YFSETQ. The CDR3 covers 17 residues. V shed 3 bases, J shed 4 bases, and the junction held 10 bases outside the gene matches. The CDR3 protein is CASSSQPGQGATGELFF. CDR3 DNA sequence: TGCGCCAGCAGCTCCCAGCCGGGACAGGGTGCCACCGGGGAGCTGTTTTTT.